The 28 T cell receptor beta chains presented below share a single source sample, sequenced in a study of T-cell reconstitution after alpha-beta-depleted transplantation in children. The TCRbeta library incorporated unique molecular identifiers. One entry per CDR3 protein, called by TCRdb with MiXCR from the PCR reads. The table records hundreds of thousands of distinct CDR3 sequences, 16% of them present only once. The source was PBMCs from the stem cell graft donor, collected from the stem cell graft. The origin of the receptors is a human donor who donated a stem cell graft to a child with acute myeloid leukemia.

The V gene is TRBV18, the J gene TRBJ2-7, with D uncertain. The ends were cut back, 6 bases at V and 4 bases at J, with 16 bases in the middle. The CDR3 totals 14 residues. CDR1 and CDR2 from the germline V gene are KGHSH and LQKENI. CDR3 DNA: TGTGCCAGCTCCCCGGAGCTAAACCGGTACGAGCAGTACGTC. Its protein is CASSPELNRYEQYV.

The sample holds a few counts of this clonotype. This chain uses TRBV25-1 with TRBJ1-4; 9 bases match TRBD1. Germline V gene sequence: CDR1 MGHDK, CDR2 SYGVNS. After removal of 4 bases from V and 5 bases from J, the junction contained 5 bases not matched to a gene. The CDR3 is made up of 15 amino acids. Here the CDR3 reads CASSVTGTGNEKLFF. DNA of the CDR3: TGTGCCAGCAGTGTAACCGGGACAGGGAATGAAAAACTGTTTTTT. Filled out from reference TRBV25-1 and TRBJ1-4, the complete variable domain reads EADIYQTPRYLVIGTGKKITLECSQTMGHDKMYWYQQDPGMELHLIHYSYGVNSTEKGDLSSESTVSRIRTEHFPLTLESARPSHTSQYLCASSVTGTGNEKLFFGSGTQLSVL.

This clonotype was seen repeatedly, ten times or more. The chain carries TRBV29-1 and TRBJ2-1; a possible D gene is TRBD2 (7 bases). This CDR3 spans 13 amino acids. V gave up 5 bases and J gave up 3 bases, with 11 bases separating them. In germline, CDR1 is SQVTM, CDR2 ANQGSEA. Here the CDR3 DNA reads TGCAGCGTTCGGGGGGCCGGCTACAATGAGCAGTTCTTC. Translating gives CSVRGAGYNEQFF.

The sample holds many counts of this clonotype. The rearrangement links TRBV20-1 to TRBJ1-6; 8 nucleotides match TRBD1. Germline V lookup: CDR1 DFQATT, CDR2 SNEGSKA (reference sequence). The CDR3 loop spans 17 amino acids. J lost 6 bases, V lost 1 base, and 11 bases had no gene match. CDR3 nucleotide sequence: TGCAGTGCTAGAGCCGTGACAGGGGCGGGCCGTAATTCACCCCTCCACTTT. Its protein product is CSARAVTGAGRNSPLHF.

This clonotype was picked up many times. The genes are TRBV20-1 and TRBJ1-5; D is uncertain. Germline V gives CDR1 DFQATT, CDR2 SNEGSKA (reference sequence). CDR3 length: 15 amino acids. V lost 2 bases and J lost 0, with 11 bases in between. The CDR3 coding sequence is TGCAGTGCTAGACCCCCACTCGTTAGCAATCAGCCCCAGCATTTT. It is translated as CSARPPLVSNQPQHF.

The chain has TRBV20-1 and TRBJ1-5; maybe TRBD1 (5 bases). The V and J ends lost 3 bases and 1 base respectively, with 13 bases between them. There are 15 residues in the CDR3. Germline CDR1 DFQATT, CDR2 SNEGSKA (reference sequence). Written as DNA, the CDR3 is TGCAGTGCTAGGGGACCACTTGGGAGCAATCAGCCCCAGCATTTT. Translation: CSARGPLGSNQPQHF.

This clonotype was found many times. The V call is TRBV9, the J call TRBJ2-5, with a weak D call TRBD2 (7 bases). The CDR3 spans 17 residues. V was pared by 0 bases and J by 1 base, with 16 bases between. Germline CDR1 SGDLS, CDR2 YYNGEE. CDR3 amino acids: CASSVDSGGAAQETQYF. The CDR3 coding sequence is TGTGCCAGCAGCGTAGATTCGGGGGGCGCCGCCCAAGAGACCCAGTACTTC.

This chain uses TRBV5-1 with TRBJ1-1, with unresolved D. V dropped 0 bases and J dropped 11 bases, with 20 bases sitting between them. This CDR3 has 15 amino acids. Germline lookup yields CDR1 SGHRS and CDR2 YFSETQ. This CDR3 is CASSLELVKTSNAFF. The DNA of the CDR3 is TGCGCCAGCAGCTTGGAACTAGTCAAGACAAGTAACGCTTTCTTT.

J is TRBJ2-3 and V is TRBV12-3 or TRBV12-4; 9 bases line up with TRBD2. V lost 7 bases to trimming and J lost 4 bases; unmatched junction nucleotides: 12. The CDR3 has 16 amino acids. The CDR3 sequence is CASKIGASGEPDTQYF. Written as DNA, the CDR3 is TGTGCCAGCAAAATTGGGGCTAGCGGGGAACCAGATACGCAGTATTTT.

This chain links TRBV2 with TRBJ2-2; D not resolved. From germline, CDR1 is SNHLY and CDR2 FYNNEI. This CDR3 contains 14 residues. Trimming pared 1 base from V and 6 bases from J, leaving 9 bases between. The CDR3 loop is CASSEGSLAGELFF. The CDR3 DNA follows: TGTGCCAGCAGTGAAGGGAGTCTTGCCGGGGAGCTGTTTTTT. Using reference TRBV2 and TRBJ2-2 for the parts outside the CDR3, the full variable domain is EPEVTQTPSHQVTQMGQEVILRCVPISNHLYFYWYRQILGQKVEFLVSFYNNEISEKSEIFDDQFSVERPDGSNFTLKIRSTKLEDSAMYFCASSEGSLAGELFFGEGSRLTVL.

In its sample, this clonotype was seen many times. The chain has TRBV20-1 and TRBJ1-3, with D perhaps matching TRBD1 (6 bases). Trimming pared 1 base from V and 1 base from J, leaving 8 bases between. Looked up from germline, CDR1 is DFQATT and CDR2 is SNEGSKA (reference sequence). CDR3 length: 14 amino acids. The CDR3 region has the DNA TGCAGTGCTAGAGCTCAGGGGTCTGGAAACACCATATATTTT. Amino acid sequence: CSARAQGSGNTIYF.

This clonotype was observed a handful of times. The V and J genes are TRBV25-1 and TRBJ2-5; 8 bases fit TRBD1. The V and J ends lost 1 base and 5 bases, in that order; junction bases with no gene match: 15. This CDR3 contains 18 residues. Germline CDR1 is MGHDK and CDR2 is SYGVNS. The CDR3 DNA follows: TGTGCCAGCAGTGAATTCTTTCTGGCAGGGGGCCGACGGGAGACCCAGTACTTC. Encoded protein: CASSEFFLAGGRRETQYF.

This clonotype has just a few counts. V usage is TRBV20-1 and J usage is TRBJ2-5, with 10 bases aligning to TRBD1. Trimming cost V 5 bases and J 5 bases; bases outside gene matches: 14. The CDR3 runs to 16 residues. From germline, CDR1 is DFQATT and CDR2 SNEGSKA (reference sequence). The chain's CDR3 is CSARGQGPSMMETQYF. For the CDR3, the DNA is TGCAGTGCTCGGGGACAGGGGCCCTCAATGATGGAGACCCAGTACTTC.

This clonotype was counted only a few times. V usage is TRBV18 and J usage is TRBJ1-6; possibly TRBD1 for D (5 bases). V was clipped by 6 bases and J by 2 bases, with 8 bases between them. This CDR3 contains 14 residues. From germline, CDR1 is KGHSH and CDR2 LQKENI. DNA for the CDR3: TGTGCCAGCTCGGGGACTACCTATAATTCACCCCTCCACTTT. Residues: CASSGTTYNSPLHF.

This clonotype was observed many times. The CDR3: CSVRTDSSGTEAFF. The CDR3 coding sequence is TGCAGCGTCAGGACGGATTCAAGTGGGACTGAAGCTTTCTTT. The rearrangement joins TRBV29-1 to TRBJ1-1; D is undetermined. V was pared by 6 bases and J by 5 bases, with 19 bases between. The CDR3 contains 14 residues. CDR1 and CDR2 from the germline V gene are SQVTM and ANQGSEA.

This sequence joins TRBV4-1 and TRBJ2-7; 12 positions agree with TRBD1. With V trimmed by 4 bases and J by 5 bases, 3 bases remained unmatched. This CDR3 has 14 amino acids. Germline-derived CDR1 and CDR2 are MGHRA and YSYEKL. As DNA, the CDR3 is TGCGCCAGCAGCCCTGGGACAGGGGGCGACGAGCAGTACGTC. Residues: CASSPGTGGDEQYV.

Only a few counts were recorded for this clonotype. The chain couples TRBV6-1 to TRBJ2-3, with 12 bases fitting TRBD2. CDR3 length: 17 amino acids. CDR1 and CDR2 (germline): MNHNS, SASEGT. Trimming at V came to 5 bases and at J to 5 bases, leaving 11 bases not matched to a gene. The CDR3 nucleotides are TGTGCCAGCAGTCCCCCTCCTAGCGGGGGGGCCCTAGATACGCAGTATTTT. Residues: CASSPPPSGGALDTQYF.

A few counts support this clonotype. This chain joins TRBV24-1 and TRBJ2-3; 10 bases agree with TRBD1. The CDR3 spans 13 residues. Germline CDR1 is KGHDR and CDR2 is SFDVKD. The ends lost 4 bases at V and 14 bases at J; junction bases unmatched: 8. CDR3 in amino acids: CATSDPRDRGGYF. CDR3 bases: TGTGCCACCAGTGACCCACGGGACAGGGGAGGGTATTTT.

This clonotype occurred many times. The CDR3 sequence is CASSLMSPNMNTEAFF. Here the CDR3 DNA reads TGTGCCAGCAGCTTAATGTCCCCAAACATGAACACTGAAGCTTTCTTT. The V gene is TRBV7-2, the J gene TRBJ1-1; D unresolved. The V and J ends lost 2 bases and 0 bases respectively, with 13 bases between them. Looked up from germline, CDR1 is SGHTA and CDR2 is FQGNSA. The CDR3 extends over 16 amino acids.

There are many counts of this clonotype. This sequence joins TRBV20-1 and TRBJ2-3; TRBD2 matches 11 bases. CDR3 length: 14 residues. The germline gives CDR1 DFQATT, CDR2 SNEGSKA (reference sequence). The junction had 7 bases not matched to a gene; V was cut back by 4 bases and J by 7 bases. For the CDR3, the DNA is TGCAGTGCTATTAGCGGGGGGGCTCTACATACGCAGTATTTT. This gives the protein CSAISGGALHTQYF.

To note about this clonotype: This sequence may be a read error, since a much larger clone differs from it by one base. This sequence joins TRBV20-1 and TRBJ2-1, with no clear D. V dropped 4 bases and J dropped 8 bases, with 9 bases sitting between them. CDR1 is DFQATT and CDR2 is SNEGSKA in the germline V gene (reference sequence). The CDR3 runs 11 residues. CDR3 in DNA: TGCAGTGCTACACAGAAGTATGAGCAGTTCTTC. It specifies CSATQKYEQFF.

V and J are TRBV5-1 and TRBJ1-5; maybe TRBD1 (6 bases). The V gene lost 5 bases and the J gene lost 7 bases, with 19 bases spanning the gap. CDR3 size: 15 residues. The germline CDR1 and CDR2 sequences are SGHRS and YFSETQ. CDR3 DNA sequence: TGCGCCAGCAGGGAGGGGGGGGTCCCCAACCAGCCCCAGCATTTT. It encodes CASREGGVPNQPQHF.

About this clonotype itself: At one boundary the junction diverges from the germline segment, which might be a read error. V usage is TRBV7-2 and J usage is TRBJ2-3, with 8 bases fitting TRBD2. The CDR3 spans 15 residues. Germline V lookup: CDR1 SGHTA, CDR2 FQGNSA. The CDR3 region is CASSIAGLLRDTQYF. The CDR3 bases are TGTGCCAGCAGCATAGCGGGACTACTAAGGGATACGCAGTATTTT.

The CDR3 sequence is CASSFLVGGKNIQYF. In nucleotides, the CDR3 is TGTGCCAGCAGCTTTCTTGTAGGTGGCAAAAACATTCAGTACTTC. V is TRBV7-9 and J is TRBJ2-4; D remains ambiguous. CDR1 is SEHNR and CDR2 is FQNEAQ in the germline V gene (reference sequence). The CDR3 sequence is 15 residues long. V was cut by 3 bases and J by 3 bases, with 12 bases left in between. Based on the CDR3 plus reference TRBV7-9 and TRBJ2-4, the full variable domain is DTGVSQNPRHKITKRGQNVTFRCDPISEHNRLYWYRQTLGQGPEFLTYFQNEAQLEKSRLLSDRFSAERPKGSFSTLEIQRTEQGDSAMYLCASSFLVGGKNIQYFGAGTRLSVL.

This clonotype has more than one count but fewer than ten. The rearrangement joins TRBV5-1 to TRBJ1-1; the D is unclear. The germline V gene has CDR1 SGHRS and CDR2 YFSETQ. The CDR3 totals 14 residues. The ends were cut back, 2 bases at V and 0 bases at J, with 8 bases in the middle. CDR3 coding DNA: TGCGCCAGCAGCTTAAACAGAATGAACACTGAAGCTTTCTTT. Protein sequence: CASSLNRMNTEAFF.

This rearrangement joins TRBV29-1 to TRBJ1-1; D is ambiguous. CDR1 SQVTM and CDR2 ANQGSEA come from the germline V gene. The V end was cut by 6 bases, the J end by 5 bases, with 22 bases between. The CDR3 is 15 amino acids. CDR3 in amino acids: CSVVLEGSETTEAFF. The CDR3 region has the DNA TGCAGCGTGGTTCTCGAGGGCTCAGAGACAACTGAAGCTTTCTTT. The full variable domain, with the rest looked up from reference TRBV29-1 and TRBJ1-1, is SAVISQKPSRDICQRGTSLTIQCQVDSQVTMMFWYRQQPGQSLTLIATANQGSEATYESGFVIDKFPISRPNLTFSTLTVSNMSPEDSSIYLCSVVLEGSETTEAFFGQGTRLTVV.

For the CDR3, the DNA is TGTGCCAGCAGCTCCTTCCCGGATAGCACAGATACGCAGTATTTT. Translating gives CASSSFPDSTDTQYF. This chain connects TRBV5-6 to TRBJ2-3; D is unclear. Per the germline V gene, CDR1 is SGHDT and CDR2 is YYEEEE. V was clipped by 3 bases and J by 0 bases, with 11 bases between them. The CDR3 is 15 residues long.

This clonotype was recorded at least ten times. The chain combines TRBV27 with TRBJ2-3, with D hard to call. V was pared by 3 bases and J by 2 bases, with 9 bases between. The germline V gene has CDR1 MNHEY and CDR2 SMNVEV (reference sequence). The CDR3 is made up of 14 amino acids. The CDR3 is CASSLGSATDTQYF. The CDR3, as DNA: TGTGCCAGCAGTTTGGGGTCAGCCACAGATACGCAGTATTTT.